Listed below are T cell receptor beta chains from one sample, sequenced in a study of human T cells and chemical hapten exposure. TCRdb ran MiXCR on the RACE reads and lists one entry per CDR3 protein. The sample includes 50,000 to 65,000 distinct CDR3 sequences, over 9.5% of them seen just once. Here the sequenced sample was whole blood, taken in connection with sensitization to the hapten diphenylcyclopropenone (DPC). Receptors originate from a middle-aged woman with alopecia areata. Some clones in this sample may be carry-over from other donors' samples. Both conserved end residues are part of each CDR3. The D gene is left open where the match is weak. Clone size is stated in some rows and not others, as once, few, many or a class when expanded.

d_gene | j_gene | abundance | v_gene | CDR3aa
NA | TRBJ2-5 | NA | TRBV7-9 | CASSHTRLAKETQYF
NA | TRBJ2-7 | many | TRBV28 | CASSRTVYEQYF
NA | TRBJ2-7 | NA | TRBV4-2 | CASSQESLLGSPYEQYF
NA | TRBJ2-2 | NA | TRBV7-3 | CASSTSSNTGELFF
TRBD1 | TRBJ1-1 | many | TRBV20-1 | CSASAPGGSTEAFF
NA | TRBJ2-5 | many | TRBV7-6 | CASRPGRLGDQYF
NA | TRBJ1-5 | many | TRBV7-6 | CASSLEQGNQPQHF
TRBD2 | TRBJ2-3 | many | TRBV7-3 | CASSVGFAGEADTQYF
NA | TRBJ2-1 | many | TRBV10-2 | CASSPPSHHEQFF
NA | TRBJ2-7 | few | TRBV18 | CASSPGGNRAYEQYF
TRBD2 | TRBJ2-5 | many | TRBV4-3 | CASSQDLGMAGGYQETQYF
TRBD1 | TRBJ1-6 | NA | TRBV11-2 | CASSLGQGYSPLHF
NA | TRBJ1-6 | NA | TRBV7-2 | CASSSEGNSPLHF
NA | TRBJ1-2 | NA | TRBV10-3 | CAIRTPPSNYGYTF
NA | TRBJ1-2 | many | TRBV6-1 | CASTPRDGYTF
NA | TRBJ1-6 | few | TRBV27 | CASSRVRDSPLHF
NA | TRBJ1-5 | many | TRBV4-2 | CASSQVLGFDQPQHF